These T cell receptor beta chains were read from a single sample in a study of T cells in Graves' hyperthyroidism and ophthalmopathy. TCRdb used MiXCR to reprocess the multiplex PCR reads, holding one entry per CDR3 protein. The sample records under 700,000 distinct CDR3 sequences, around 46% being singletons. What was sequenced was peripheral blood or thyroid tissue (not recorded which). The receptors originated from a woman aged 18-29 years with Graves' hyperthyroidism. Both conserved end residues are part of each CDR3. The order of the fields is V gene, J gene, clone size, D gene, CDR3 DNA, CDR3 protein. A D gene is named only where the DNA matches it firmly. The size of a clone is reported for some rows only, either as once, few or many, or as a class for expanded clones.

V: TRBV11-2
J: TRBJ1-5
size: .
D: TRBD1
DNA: TGTGCCAGCAGAGCGGACAGGGACGATCAGCCCCAGCATTTT
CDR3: CASRADRDDQPQHF

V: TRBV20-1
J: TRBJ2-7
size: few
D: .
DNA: TGCAGTGCTAGAGGGGTAGTAAGGGGTGGGGACGAGCAGTACTTC
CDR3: CSARGVVRGGDEQYF

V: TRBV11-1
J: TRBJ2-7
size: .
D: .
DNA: TGTGCCTGGAGCCGCGGGGCAGGGCGTCTCGAGCAGTACTTC
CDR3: CAWSRGAGRLEQYF

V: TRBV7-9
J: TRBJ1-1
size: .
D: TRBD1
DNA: TGTGCCAGCAGCTCCCGGGACAGGGCCACTGAAGCTTTCTTT
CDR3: CASSSRDRATEAFF

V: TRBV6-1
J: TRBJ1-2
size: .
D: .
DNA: TGTGCCAGCAGTGAACGACAGCAGTATGGCTACACCTTC
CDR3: CASSERQQYGYTF

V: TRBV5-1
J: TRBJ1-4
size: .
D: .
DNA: TGCGCCAGCAGCTTAAAGGGACTGAGTGAAAAACTGTTTTTT
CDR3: CASSLKGLSEKLFF

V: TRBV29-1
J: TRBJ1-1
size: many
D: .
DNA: TGCAGCGTCACCCCAGGGAAGGGCACTGAAGCTTTCTTT
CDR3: CSVTPGKGTEAFF

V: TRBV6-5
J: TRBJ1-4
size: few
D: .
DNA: TGTGCCAGCAGCGGACAGCCTAATGAAAAACTGTTTTTT
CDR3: CASSGQPNEKLFF

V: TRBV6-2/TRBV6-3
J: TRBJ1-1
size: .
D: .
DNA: TGTGCCAGCACGACAGGTTACACTGAAGCTTTCTTT
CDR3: CASTTGYTEAFF

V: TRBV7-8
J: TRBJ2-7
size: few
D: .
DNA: TGTGCCAGCAGCCACAGGGTAGAGTCCTACGAGCAGTACTTC
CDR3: CASSHRVESYEQYF

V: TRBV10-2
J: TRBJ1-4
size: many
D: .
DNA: TGCGCCAGCAGGACCGACAAAACTAATGAAAAACTGTTTTTT
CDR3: CASRTDKTNEKLFF

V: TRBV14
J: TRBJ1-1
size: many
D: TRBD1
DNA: TGTGCCAGCAGCCAAGAAGGGACAGCTGAAGCTTTCTTT
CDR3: CASSQEGTAEAFF

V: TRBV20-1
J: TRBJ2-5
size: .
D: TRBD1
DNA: TGCAGTGCCCCCGTCGGGACAGGGTCGGGAGAGACCCAGTACTTC
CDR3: CSAPVGTGSGETQYF

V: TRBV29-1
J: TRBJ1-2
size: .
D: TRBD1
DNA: TGCAGCGCAGCCGGGACAGTTGGCTACACCTTC
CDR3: CSAAGTVGYTF

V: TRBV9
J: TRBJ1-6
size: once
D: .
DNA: TGTGCCAGCAGCGTAGGAGGGGTGGGGATTTCACCCCTCCACTTT
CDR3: CASSVGGVGISPLHF

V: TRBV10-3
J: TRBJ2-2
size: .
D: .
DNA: TGTGCCATCAGCCCTGAGGGGGAGCTGTTTTTT
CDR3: CAISPEGELFF

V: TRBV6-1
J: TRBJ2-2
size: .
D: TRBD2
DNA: TGTGCCAGCCTGAGACTAGCGGGAGAAGGAACCGGGGAGCTGTTTTTT
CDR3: CASLRLAGEGTGELFF

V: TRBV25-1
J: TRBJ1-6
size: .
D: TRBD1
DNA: TGTGCCAGCAGTGACGGGACAGGGACATCACCCCTCCACTTT
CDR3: CASSDGTGTSPLHF

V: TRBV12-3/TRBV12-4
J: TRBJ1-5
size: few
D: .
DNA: TGTGCCAGCAGTTACCTCCAGGACGGCCAGCCCCAGCATTTT
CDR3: CASSYLQDGQPQHF

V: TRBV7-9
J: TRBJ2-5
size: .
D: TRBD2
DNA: TGCGCCAGCAGCCAAGACAAATTGCGTGGGAGGGAACGGCAAGAGACCCAGTACTTC
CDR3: CASSQDKLRGRERQETQYF

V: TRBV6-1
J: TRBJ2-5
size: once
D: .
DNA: TGTGCCAGCAGCCACGCCGGTGACAGCTCGGCGGATGAGACCCAGTACTTC
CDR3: CASSHAGDSSADETQYF

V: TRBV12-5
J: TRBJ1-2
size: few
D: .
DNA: TGTGCTAGTGGTTTCGATCCGGGAATCTATGGCTACACCTTC
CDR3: CASGFDPGIYGYTF

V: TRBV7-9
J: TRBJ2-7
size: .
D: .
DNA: TGTGCCAGCATCCCCACTGGCGGGCCATTTTACGAGCAGTACTTC
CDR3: CASIPTGGPFYEQYF

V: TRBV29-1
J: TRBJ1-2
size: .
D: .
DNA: TGCATCATCCCCGGGGACCACTATGGCTACACCTTC
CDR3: CIIPGDHYGYTF

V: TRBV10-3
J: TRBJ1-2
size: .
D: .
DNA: TGTGCCATCATTGGGGGCTATGGCTACACCTTC
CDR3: CAIIGGYGYTF

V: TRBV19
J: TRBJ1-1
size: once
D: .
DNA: TGTGCCAGTAGTATGTCAGGTAACACTGAAGCTTTCTTT
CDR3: CASSMSGNTEAFF

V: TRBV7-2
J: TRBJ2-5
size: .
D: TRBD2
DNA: TGTGCCAGCAGTTACCGACTAGCGGGGGTACAAGAGACCCAGTACTTC
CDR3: CASSYRLAGVQETQYF

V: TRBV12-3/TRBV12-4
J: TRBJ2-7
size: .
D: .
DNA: TGTGCCAGCCCCACCACCTACGAGCAGTACTTC
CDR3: CASPTTYEQYF

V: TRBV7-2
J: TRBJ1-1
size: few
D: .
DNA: TGTGCCAGCAGCCTCAAACCGGGACCCAGGAACACTGAAGCTTTCTTT
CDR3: CASSLKPGPRNTEAFF

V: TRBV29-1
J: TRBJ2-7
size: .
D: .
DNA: TGCAGCGTGGCGGGACAGACCTACGAGCAGTACTTC
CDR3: CSVAGQTYEQYF

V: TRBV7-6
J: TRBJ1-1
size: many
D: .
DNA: TGTGCCAGCAGCTTAGCAAACGGGGAGGCTTTCTTT
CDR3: CASSLANGEAFF

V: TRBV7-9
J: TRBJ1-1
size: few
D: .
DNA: TGTGCCAGCAGCCAGGGCACCACTGAAGCTTTCTTT
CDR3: CASSQGTTEAFF

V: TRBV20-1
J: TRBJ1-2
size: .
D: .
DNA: TGCAGTGCTACAACCGACAGTAGGGGGAACACCTTC
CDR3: CSATTDSRGNTF

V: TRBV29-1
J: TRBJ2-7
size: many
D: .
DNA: TGCAGCGTTTCGGACGGATACGAGCAGTACTTC
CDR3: CSVSDGYEQYF

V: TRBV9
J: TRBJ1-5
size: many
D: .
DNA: TGTGCCAGCAGCGTAGATGGGGGCGGCAATCAGCCCCAGCATTTT
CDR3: CASSVDGGGNQPQHF

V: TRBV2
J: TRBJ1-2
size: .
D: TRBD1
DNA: TGTGCCAGCAGTGAGGGAGGGAGGGGGGACAGGGATGGCTACACCTTC
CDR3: CASSEGGRGDRDGYTF

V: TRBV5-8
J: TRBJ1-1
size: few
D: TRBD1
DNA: TGTGCCAGCAGCCAAGGGACAGAAATGAACACTGAAGCTTTCTTT
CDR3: CASSQGTEMNTEAFF

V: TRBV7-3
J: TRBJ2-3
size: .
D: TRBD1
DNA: TGTGCCAGCAGCTTAGACAGGGAAACAGATACGCAGTATTTT
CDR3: CASSLDRETDTQYF

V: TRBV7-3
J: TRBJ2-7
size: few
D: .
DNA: TGTGCCAGTAGTCGGGGGGCGATCTCCAGCTACGAGCAGTACTTC
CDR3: CASSRGAISSYEQYF

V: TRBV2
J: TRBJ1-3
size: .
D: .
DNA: TGTGCCAGCAGTGAAGGGGTTGGGATGGACACCATATATTTT
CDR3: CASSEGVGMDTIYF

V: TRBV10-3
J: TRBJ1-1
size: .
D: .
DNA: TGTGCCATCAGTGAGTCGAGTCGGGGACCTGATACTGAAGCTTTCTTT
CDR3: CAISESSRGPDTEAFF

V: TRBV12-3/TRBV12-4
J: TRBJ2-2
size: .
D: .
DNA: TGTGCCAGCAGTTTAACGGGAGAGAGCACCGGGGAGCTGTTTTTT
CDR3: CASSLTGESTGELFF

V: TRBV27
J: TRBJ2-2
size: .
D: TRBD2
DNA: TGTGCCAGCAGTCCTCTAGCGGGAGTGTCCGGGGAGCTGTTTTTT
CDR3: CASSPLAGVSGELFF

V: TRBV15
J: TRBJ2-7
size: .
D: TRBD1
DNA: TGTGCCACCGAAAGGACAGGGGGCGAGCAGTACTTC
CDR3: CATERTGGEQYF

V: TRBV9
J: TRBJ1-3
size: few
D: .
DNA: TGTGCCAGCAGCGTTGACAGCCAGAGCTCTGGAAACACCATATATTTT
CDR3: CASSVDSQSSGNTIYF